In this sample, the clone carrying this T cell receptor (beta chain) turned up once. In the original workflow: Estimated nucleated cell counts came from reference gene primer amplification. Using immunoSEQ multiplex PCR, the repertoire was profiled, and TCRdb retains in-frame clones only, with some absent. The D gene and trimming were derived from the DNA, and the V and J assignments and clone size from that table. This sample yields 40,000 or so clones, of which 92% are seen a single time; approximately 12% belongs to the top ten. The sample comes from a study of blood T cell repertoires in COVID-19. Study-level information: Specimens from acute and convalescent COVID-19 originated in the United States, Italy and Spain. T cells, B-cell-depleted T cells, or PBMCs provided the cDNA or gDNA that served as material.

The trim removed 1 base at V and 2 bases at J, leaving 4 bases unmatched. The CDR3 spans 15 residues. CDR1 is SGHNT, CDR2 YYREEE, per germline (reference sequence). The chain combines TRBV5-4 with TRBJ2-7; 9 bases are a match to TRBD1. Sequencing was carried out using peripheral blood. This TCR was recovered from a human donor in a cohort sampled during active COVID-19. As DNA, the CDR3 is TGTGCCAGCAGCTTGCGGACAGGGGCCGCCTACGAGCAGTACTTC. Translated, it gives CASSLRTGAAYEQYF.